This T cell receptor beta chain was captured in a study of T cell responses to AZD1222 COVID-19 vaccine. Whether given at about 4 or about 12 weeks, second doses were pooled. Some clones are missing from TCRdb's copy, which holds only in-frame ones; the method was immunoSEQ multiplex PCR. This table holds fewer than 150,000 clones, around 89% found once. This clone occurred once. Specimen: peripheral blood, collected 28 days after the second AZD1222 dose. The TCR comes from an adult who received the AZD1222 COVID-19 vaccine.

The CDR3 is CASSQGGRDAYGYTF. DNA of the CDR3: TGTGCCAGCAGCCAAGGGGGGAGGGATGCCTATGGCTACACCTTC. This chain connects TRBV4-2 to TRBJ1-2; D possibly corresponds to TRBD1 (5 bases). This CDR3 has 15 residues. From germline, CDR1 is LGHNA and CDR2 YNFKEQ. The germline V and J ends were trimmed by 1 base and 4 bases, with 13 bases remaining between them.